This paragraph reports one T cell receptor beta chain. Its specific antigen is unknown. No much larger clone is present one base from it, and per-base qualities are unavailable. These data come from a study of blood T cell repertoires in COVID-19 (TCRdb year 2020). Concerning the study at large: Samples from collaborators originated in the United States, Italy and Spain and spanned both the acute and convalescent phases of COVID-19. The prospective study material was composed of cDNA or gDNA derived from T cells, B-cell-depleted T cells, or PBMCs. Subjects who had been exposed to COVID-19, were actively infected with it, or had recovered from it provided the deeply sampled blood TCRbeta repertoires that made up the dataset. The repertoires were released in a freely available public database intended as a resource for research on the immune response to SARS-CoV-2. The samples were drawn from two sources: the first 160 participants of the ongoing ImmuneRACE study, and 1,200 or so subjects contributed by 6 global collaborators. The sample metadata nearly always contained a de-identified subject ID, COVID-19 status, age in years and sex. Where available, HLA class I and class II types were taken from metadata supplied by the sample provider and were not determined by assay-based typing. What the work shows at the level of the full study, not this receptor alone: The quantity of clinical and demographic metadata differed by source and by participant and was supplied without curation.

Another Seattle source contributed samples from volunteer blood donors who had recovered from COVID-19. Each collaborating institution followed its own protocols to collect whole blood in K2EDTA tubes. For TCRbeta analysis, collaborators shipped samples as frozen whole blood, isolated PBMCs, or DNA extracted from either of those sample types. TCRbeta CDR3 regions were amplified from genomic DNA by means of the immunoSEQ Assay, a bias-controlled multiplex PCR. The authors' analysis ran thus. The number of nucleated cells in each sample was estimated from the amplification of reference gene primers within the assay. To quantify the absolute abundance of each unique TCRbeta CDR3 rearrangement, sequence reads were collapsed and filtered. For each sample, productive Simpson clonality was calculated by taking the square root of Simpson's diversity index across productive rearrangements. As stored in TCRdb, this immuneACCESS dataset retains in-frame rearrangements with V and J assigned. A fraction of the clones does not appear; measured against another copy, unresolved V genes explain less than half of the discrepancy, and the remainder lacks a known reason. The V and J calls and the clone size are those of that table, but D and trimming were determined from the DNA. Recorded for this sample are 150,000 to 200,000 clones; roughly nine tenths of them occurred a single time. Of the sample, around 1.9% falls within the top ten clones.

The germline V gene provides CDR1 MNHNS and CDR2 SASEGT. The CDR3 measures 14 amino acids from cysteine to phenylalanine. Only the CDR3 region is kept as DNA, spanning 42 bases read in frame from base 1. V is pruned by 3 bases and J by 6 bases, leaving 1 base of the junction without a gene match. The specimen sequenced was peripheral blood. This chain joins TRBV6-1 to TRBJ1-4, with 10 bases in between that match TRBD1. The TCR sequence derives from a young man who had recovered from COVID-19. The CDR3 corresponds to CASSDGTGDEKLFF. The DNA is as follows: TGTGCCAGCAGTGACGGGACAGGGGATGAAAAACTGTTTTTT.